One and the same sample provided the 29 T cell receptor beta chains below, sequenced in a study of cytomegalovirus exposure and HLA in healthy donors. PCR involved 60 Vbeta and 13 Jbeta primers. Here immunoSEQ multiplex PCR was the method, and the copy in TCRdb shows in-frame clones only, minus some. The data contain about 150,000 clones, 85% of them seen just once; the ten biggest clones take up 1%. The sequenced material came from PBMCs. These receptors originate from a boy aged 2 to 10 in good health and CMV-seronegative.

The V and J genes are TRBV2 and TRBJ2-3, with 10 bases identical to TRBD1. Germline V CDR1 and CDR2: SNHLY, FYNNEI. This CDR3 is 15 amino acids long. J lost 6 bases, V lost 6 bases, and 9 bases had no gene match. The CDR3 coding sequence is TGTGCCAGCAGGGGGGACAGGGGTGTCGTGGATACGCAGTATTTT. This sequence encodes CASRGDRGVVDTQYF.

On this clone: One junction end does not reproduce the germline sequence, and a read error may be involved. In DNA form, the CDR3 reads TGTGCCAGCAGTGGCCGGGACAACCCCTTC. Protein: CASSGRDNPF. The chain couples TRBV2 to TRBJ1-2, with a tentative D call TRBD1 (6 bases). This CDR3 is 10 amino acids long. Germline CDR1 is SNHLY and CDR2 is FYNNEI.

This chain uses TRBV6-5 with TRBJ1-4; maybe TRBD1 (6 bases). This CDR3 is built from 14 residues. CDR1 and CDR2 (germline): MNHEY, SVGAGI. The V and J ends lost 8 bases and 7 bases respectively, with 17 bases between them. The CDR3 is CASRRGGQGEKLFF. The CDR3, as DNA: TGTGCCAGCCGAAGGGGGGGGCAGGGTGAAAAACTGTTTTTT.

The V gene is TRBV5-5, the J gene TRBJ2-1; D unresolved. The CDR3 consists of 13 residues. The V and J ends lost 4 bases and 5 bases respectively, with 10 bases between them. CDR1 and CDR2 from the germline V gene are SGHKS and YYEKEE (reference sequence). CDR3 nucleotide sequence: TGTGCCAGCAGCCTGGCAGTTCACAATGAGCAGTTCTTC. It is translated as CASSLAVHNEQFF.

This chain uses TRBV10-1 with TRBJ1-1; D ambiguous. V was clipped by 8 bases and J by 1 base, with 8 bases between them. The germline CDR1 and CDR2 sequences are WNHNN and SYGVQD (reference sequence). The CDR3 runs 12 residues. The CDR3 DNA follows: TGCGCCAGCCCTAATAGGAACACTGAAGCTTTCTTT. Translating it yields CASPNRNTEAFF.

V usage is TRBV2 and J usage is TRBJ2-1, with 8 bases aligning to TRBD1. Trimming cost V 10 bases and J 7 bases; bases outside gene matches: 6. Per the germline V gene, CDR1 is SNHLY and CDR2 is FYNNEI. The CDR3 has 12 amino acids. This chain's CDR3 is CAKQGVGNEQFF. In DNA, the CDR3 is TGTGCCAAACAGGGGGTGGGGAATGAGCAGTTCTTC.

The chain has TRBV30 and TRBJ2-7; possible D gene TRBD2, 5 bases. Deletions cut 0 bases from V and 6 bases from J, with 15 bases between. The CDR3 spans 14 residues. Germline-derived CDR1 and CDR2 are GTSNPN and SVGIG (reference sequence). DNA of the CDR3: TGTGCCTGGAGTGTATTGGCCGGAGAGGGCGAGCAGTACTTC. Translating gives CAWSVLAGEGEQYF. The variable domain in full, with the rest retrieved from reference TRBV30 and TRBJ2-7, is SQTIHQWPATLVQPVGSPLSLECTVEGTSNPNLYWYRQAAGRGLQLLFYSVGIGQISSEVPQNLSASRPQDRQFILSSKKLLLSDSGFYLCAWSVLAGEGEQYFGPGTRLTVT.

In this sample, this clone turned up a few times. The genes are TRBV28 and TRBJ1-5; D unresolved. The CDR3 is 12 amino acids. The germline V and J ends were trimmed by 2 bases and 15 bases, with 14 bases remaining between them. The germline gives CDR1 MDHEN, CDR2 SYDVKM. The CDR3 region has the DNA TGTGCCAGCAGTTTACCGGGCGCGGAGGGGCATTTT. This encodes CASSLPGAEGHF.

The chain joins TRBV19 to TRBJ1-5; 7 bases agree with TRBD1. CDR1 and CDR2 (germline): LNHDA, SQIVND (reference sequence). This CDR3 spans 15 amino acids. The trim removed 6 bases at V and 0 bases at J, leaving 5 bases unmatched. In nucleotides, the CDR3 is TGTGCCAGTAGCTCGACAGGGCTTAGCAATCAGCCCCAGCATTTT. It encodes CASSSTGLSNQPQHF.

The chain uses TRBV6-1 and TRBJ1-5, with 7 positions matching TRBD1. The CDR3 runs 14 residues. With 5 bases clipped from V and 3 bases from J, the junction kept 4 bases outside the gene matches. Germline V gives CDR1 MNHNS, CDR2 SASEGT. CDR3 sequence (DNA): TGTGCCAGCAGTTTGACAGGGACCAATCAGCCCCAGCATTTT. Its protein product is CASSLTGTNQPQHF.

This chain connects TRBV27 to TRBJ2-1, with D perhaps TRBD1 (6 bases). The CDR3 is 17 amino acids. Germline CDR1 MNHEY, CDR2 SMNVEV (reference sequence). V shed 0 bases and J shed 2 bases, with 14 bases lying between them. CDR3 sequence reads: CASSLSSSGATYNEQFF. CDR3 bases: TGTGCCAGCAGTTTATCGAGTTCAGGGGCCACCTACAATGAGCAGTTCTTC.

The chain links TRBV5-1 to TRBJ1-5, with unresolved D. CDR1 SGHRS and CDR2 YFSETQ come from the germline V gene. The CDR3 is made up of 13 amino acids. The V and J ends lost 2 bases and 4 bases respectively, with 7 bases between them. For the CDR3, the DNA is TGCGCCAGCAGCTTTCGGAGGAATCAGCCCCAGCATTTT. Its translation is CASSFRRNQPQHF.

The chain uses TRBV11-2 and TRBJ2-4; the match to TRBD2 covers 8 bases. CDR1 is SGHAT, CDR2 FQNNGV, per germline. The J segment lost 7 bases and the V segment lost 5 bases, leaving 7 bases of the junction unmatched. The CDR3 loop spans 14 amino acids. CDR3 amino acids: CASSRAGDWNIQYF. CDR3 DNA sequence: TGTGCCAGCAGCCGAGCGGGGGATTGGAACATTCAGTACTTC.

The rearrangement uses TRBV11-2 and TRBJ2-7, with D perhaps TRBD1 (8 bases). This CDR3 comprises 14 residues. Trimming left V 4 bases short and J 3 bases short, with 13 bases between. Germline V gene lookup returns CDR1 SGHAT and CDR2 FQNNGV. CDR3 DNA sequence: TGTGCCAGCAGCTACAGGGGGGGGAGCTACGAGCAGTACGTC. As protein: CASSYRGGSYEQYV.

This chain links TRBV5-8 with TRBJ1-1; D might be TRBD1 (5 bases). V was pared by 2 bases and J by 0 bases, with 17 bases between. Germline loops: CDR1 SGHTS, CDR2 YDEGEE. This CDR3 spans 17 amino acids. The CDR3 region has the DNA TGTGCCAGCAGCTTCCAGGGAGGTTGGGATCTGAACACTGAAGCTTTCTTT. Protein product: CASSFQGGWDLNTEAFF.

The DNA of the CDR3 is TGTGCCTGGAGTCCCGACAGGGCCCAGGATTCACCCCTCCACTTT. Translated: CAWSPDRAQDSPLHF. The chain links TRBV30 to TRBJ1-6; the match to TRBD1 covers 7 bases. The CDR3 is 15 amino acids. Germline CDR1 GTSNPN, CDR2 SVGIG (reference sequence). The V gene end was trimmed by 2 bases and the J gene end by 8 bases; junction bases not matched to a gene: 9.

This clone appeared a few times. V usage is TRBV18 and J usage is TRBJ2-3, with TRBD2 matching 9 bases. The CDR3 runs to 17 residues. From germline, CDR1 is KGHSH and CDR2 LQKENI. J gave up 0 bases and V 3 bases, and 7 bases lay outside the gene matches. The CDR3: CASSPYFAGGSTDTQYF. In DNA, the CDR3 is TGTGCCAGCTCACCCTACTTTGCGGGAGGGAGCACAGATACGCAGTATTTT.

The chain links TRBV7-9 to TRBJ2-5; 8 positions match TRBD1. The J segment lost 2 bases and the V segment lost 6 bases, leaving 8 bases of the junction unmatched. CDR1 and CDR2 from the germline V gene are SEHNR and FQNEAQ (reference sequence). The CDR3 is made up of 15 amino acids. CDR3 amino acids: CASSSRDRLQETQYF. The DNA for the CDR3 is TGTGCCAGCAGTTCTCGGGACAGGCTACAAGAGACCCAGTACTTC. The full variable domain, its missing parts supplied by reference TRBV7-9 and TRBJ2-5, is DTGVSQNPRHKITKRGQNVTFRCDPISEHNRLYWYRQTLGQGPEFLTYFQNEAQLEKSRLLSDRFSAERPKGSFSTLEIQRTEQGDSAMYLCASSSRDRLQETQYFGPGTRLLVL.

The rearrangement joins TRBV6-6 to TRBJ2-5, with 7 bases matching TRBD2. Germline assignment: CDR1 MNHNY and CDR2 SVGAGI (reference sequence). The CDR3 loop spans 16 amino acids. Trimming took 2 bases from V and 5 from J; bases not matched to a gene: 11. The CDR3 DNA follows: TGTGCCAGCAGTTACGCCGTAGAGAGGGAGGGTGAGACCCAGTACTTC. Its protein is CASSYAVEREGETQYF.

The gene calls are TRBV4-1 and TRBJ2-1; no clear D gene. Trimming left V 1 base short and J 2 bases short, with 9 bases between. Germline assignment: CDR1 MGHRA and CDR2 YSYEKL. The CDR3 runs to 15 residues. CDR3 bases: TGCGCCAGCAGCCAAGGGATAGCCGCCTACAATGAGCAGTTCTTC. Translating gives CASSQGIAAYNEQFF.

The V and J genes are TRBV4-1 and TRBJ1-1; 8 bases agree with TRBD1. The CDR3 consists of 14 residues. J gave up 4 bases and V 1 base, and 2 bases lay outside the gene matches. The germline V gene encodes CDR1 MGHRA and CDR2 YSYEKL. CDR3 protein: CASSQGQGTTEAFF. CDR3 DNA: TGCGCCAGCAGCCAAGGACAGGGGACCACTGAAGCTTTCTTT.

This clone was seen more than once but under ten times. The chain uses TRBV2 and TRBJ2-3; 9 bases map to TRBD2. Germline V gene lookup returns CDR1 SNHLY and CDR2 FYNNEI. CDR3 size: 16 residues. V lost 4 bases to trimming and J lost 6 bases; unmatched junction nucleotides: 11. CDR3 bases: TGTGCCAGCAGTGTTAAAATCCCCGGGACTAGCGATACGCAGTATTTT. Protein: CASSVKIPGTSDTQYF.

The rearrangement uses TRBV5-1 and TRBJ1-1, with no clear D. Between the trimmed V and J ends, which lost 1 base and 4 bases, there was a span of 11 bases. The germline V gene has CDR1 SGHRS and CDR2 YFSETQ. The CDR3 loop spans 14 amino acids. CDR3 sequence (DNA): TGCGCCAGCAGCTTGATGTCGGTGTCCACTGAAGCTTTCTTT. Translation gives CASSLMSVSTEAFF. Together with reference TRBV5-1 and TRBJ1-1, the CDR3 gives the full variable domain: KAGVTQTPRYLIKTRGQQVTLSCSPISGHRSVSWYQQTPGQGLQFLFEYFSETQRNKGNFPGRFSGRQFSNSRSEMNVSTLELGDSALYLCASSLMSVSTEAFFGQGTRLTVV.

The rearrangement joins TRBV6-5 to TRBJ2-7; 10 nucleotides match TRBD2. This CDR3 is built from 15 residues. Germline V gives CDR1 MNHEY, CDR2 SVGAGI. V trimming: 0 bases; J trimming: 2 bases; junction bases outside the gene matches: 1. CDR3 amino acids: CASSYSAGGAYEQYF. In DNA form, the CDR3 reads TGTGCCAGCAGTTACTCAGCGGGAGGGGCCTACGAGCAGTACTTC.

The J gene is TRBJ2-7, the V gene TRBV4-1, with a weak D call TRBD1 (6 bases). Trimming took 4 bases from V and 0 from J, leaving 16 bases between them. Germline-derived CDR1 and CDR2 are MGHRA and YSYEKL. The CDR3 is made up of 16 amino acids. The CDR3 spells CASSPETGSSSYEQYV. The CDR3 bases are TGCGCCAGCAGCCCAGAGACAGGATCCAGCTCCTACGAGCAGTACGTC.

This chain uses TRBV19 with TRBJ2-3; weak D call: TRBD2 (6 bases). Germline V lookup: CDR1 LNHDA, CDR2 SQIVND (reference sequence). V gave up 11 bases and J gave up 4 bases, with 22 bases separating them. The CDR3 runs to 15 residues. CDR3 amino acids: CAASPGSIVPDTQYF. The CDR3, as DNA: TGTGCCGCCTCCCCCGGGAGTATTGTCCCAGATACGCAGTATTTT.

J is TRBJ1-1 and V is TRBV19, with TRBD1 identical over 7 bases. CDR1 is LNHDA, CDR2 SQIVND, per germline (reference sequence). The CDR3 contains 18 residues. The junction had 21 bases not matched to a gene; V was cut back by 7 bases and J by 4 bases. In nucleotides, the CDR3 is TGTGCCAGTAACACACTAGGGGGCAGGCCGACCCCAGGCACTGAAGCTTTCTTT. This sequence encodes CASNTLGGRPTPGTEAFF.

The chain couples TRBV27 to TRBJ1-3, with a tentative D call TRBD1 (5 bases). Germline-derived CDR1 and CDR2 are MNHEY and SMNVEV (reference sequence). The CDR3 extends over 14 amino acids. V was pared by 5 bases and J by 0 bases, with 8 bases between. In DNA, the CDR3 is TGTGCCAGCAGTCCAGGGCGCTCTGGAAACACCATATATTTT. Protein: CASSPGRSGNTIYF.

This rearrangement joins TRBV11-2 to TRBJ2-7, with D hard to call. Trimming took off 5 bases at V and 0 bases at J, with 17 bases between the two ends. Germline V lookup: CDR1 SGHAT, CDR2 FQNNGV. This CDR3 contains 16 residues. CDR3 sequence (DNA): TGTGCCAGCAGCCCTTATGTCTCAGCGCGCTCCTACGAGCAGTACTTC. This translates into CASSPYVSARSYEQYF.